This section outlines one TCR beta chain sequence together with its context. These data belong to a study of blood T cell repertoires in COVID-19. Background on the study: Researchers got acute and convalescent COVID-19 samples from the United States, Italy and Spain.

In the study's own analysis: From reference gene primer amplification, estimates of nucleated cell counts were derived. TCRdb keeps only in-frame clones here, not all; method: immunoSEQ multiplex PCR. D and trimming come from the DNA, and the V and J calls and clone size come from that table. The sample contains about 210,000 clones, around 82% of which appear only once. CDR3 length: 17 amino acids. CDR1 and CDR2 from the germline V gene are SGHVS and FQNEAQ. Trimming cost V 5 bases and J 5 bases; bases outside gene matches: 16. This rearrangement joins TRBV7-8 to TRBJ2-7; the match to TRBD2 covers 9 bases. Input material: peripheral blood. This TCR derives from a woman aged 40 to 50 with acute or convalescent COVID-19. The CDR3 bases are TGTGCCAGCAGCCCAGGGGAAAGGCTAGCGGGACGGAACGAGCAGTACTTC. It yields the protein CASSPGERLAGRNEQYF. The whole variable domain, filled in from reference TRBV7-8 and TRBJ2-7, reads GAGVSQSPRYKVAKRGQDVALRCDPISGHVSLFWYQQALGQGPEFLTYFQNEAQLDKSGLPSDRFFAERPEGSVSTLKIQRTQQEDSAVYLCASSPGERLAGRNEQYFGPGTRLTVT.